This record concerns one TCR beta chain sequence. The antigen remains unidentified. This record comes from a study of shared clonotypes between healthy human individuals. Turning to the study itself: Two female and a few male donors aged 18 to 49 were enrolled.

This CDR3 contains 14 residues. J was trimmed by 0 bases and V by 4 bases; bases with no gene match: 2. The germline V gene has CDR1 ENHRY and CDR2 SYGVKD. Data came from immunoSEQ multiplex PCR; TCRdb stores just in-frame clones and leaves some out. The table lists 980,000 or so clones, over 60% of them singletons. Study-level points and caveats: The study found about 4.6% of naive CD4 clonotypes shared across several donors. A reduction in generation probabilities was seen for non-shared clonotypes relative to those shared by all four donors.

The TCR was taken from a young man in good health. The material sequenced was memory CD4+ T cells sorted from blood. The subset here: CD45RA-negative fraction. The chain links TRBV10-3 to TRBJ2-7, with 8 bases that match TRBD1. The CDR3 nucleotides are TGTGCCATCAGTGGGACAGGGAACTCCTACGAGCAGTACTTC. It encodes CAISGTGNSYEQYF.